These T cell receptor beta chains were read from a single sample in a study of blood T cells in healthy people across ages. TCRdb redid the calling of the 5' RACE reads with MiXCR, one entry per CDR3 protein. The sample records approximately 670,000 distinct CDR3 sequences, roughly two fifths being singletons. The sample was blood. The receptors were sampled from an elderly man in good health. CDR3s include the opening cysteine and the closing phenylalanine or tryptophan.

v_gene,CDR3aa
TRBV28,CASSKGQLQETQYF
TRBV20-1,CSAREPGPTDTQYF
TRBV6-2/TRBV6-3,CASRTTGSNQPQHF
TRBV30,CAWSWGAGGTEAFF
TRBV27,CASSLSYQEGFTWNEQYF
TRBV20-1,CSALGTSRNNEQFF
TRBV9,CASSLRLAGTTDTQYF
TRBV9,CASSPPWGRADNEQFF
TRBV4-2,CASSPGPSGANVLTF
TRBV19,CASRTGLAGVETGELFF
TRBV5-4,CASSPRGGVNSPLHF
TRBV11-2,CASSLVPLDQFF
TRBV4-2,CASSQAGARGGGLYEQYF
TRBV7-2,CASSADREQKQYF
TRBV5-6,CASSSGRFTDTQYF
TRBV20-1,CSARKAGSYNEQFF
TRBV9,CASSVATSWAADSGANVLTF